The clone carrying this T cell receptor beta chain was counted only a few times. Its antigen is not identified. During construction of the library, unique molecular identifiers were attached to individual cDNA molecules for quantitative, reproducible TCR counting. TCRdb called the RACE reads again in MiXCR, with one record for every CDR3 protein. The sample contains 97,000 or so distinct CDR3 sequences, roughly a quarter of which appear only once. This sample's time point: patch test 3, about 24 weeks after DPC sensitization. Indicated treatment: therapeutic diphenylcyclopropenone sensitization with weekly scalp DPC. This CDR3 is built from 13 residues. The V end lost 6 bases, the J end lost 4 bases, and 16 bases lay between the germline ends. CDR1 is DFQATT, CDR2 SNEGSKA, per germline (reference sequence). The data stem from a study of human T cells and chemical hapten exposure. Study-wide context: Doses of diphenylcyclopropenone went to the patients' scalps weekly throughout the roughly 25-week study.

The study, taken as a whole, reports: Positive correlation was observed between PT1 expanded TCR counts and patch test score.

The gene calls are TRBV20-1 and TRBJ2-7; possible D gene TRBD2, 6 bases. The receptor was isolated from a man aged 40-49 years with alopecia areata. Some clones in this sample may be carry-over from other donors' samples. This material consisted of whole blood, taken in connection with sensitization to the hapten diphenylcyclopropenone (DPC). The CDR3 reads CSAAWDLSYEQYF. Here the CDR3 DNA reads TGCAGTGCCGCGTGGGACTTAAGTTACGAGCAGTACTTC.